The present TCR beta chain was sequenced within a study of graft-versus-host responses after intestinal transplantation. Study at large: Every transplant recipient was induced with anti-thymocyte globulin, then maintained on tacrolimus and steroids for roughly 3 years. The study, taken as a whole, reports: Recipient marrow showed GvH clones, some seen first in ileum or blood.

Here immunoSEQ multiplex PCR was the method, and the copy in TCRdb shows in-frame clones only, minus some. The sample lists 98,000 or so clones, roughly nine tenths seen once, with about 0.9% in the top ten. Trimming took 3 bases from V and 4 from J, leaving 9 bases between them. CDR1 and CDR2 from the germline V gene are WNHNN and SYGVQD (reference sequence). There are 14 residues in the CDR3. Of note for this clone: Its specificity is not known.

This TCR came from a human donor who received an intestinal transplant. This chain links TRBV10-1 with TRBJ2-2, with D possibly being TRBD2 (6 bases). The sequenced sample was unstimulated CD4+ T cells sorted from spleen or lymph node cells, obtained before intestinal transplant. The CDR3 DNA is TGCGCCAGCAGTGACTCGGGAGCCACCGGGGAGCTGTTTTTT. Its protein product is CASSDSGATGELFF.